A selection of T cell receptor beta chains follows, all from one sample in a study of control samples from healthy donors and cancer patients. Only in-frame clones appear in the TCRdb table, and some are missing; sequencing was by immunoSEQ multiplex PCR. The profile shows approximately 76,000 clones, 84% of them singletons. Sequencing was performed on PBMCs. The receptors were sampled from a man aged 55-75 years with head and neck cancer. Each CDR3 is given with its conserved first and last residue. Fields, in order: J gene, clone size, D gene, V gene, CDR3 DNA, CDR3 protein. The D gene is left open where the match is weak. Where a row states a size, it is once, few, many or the class of an expanded clone; other rows omit it.

TRBJ2-7 many - TRBV27 TGTGCCAGCCAGCCTACCGGGACCACCTACGAGCAGTACTTC CASQPTGTTYEQYF
TRBJ1-1 - - TRBV3-1/TRBV3-2 TGTGCCAGCAGCCAAGTTGCAACGAACACTGAAGCTTTCTTT CASSQVATNTEAFF
TRBJ2-7 - - TRBV5-1 TGCGCCAGCAGCTTGGAACCTCAGGGGACCCCCCTTGAGCAGTACTTC CASSLEPQGTPLEQYF
TRBJ2-3 - - TRBV21-1 TGTGCCAGCTCCAAAGTGAGACATAGCACAGATACGCAGTATTTT CASSKVRHSTDTQYF
TRBJ2-7 - - TRBV7-2 TGTGCCAGCAGCCTCCAGGGGGGAAGAGGGACCTACGAGCAGTACTTC CASSLQGGRGTYEQYF
TRBJ1-3 - - TRBV5-1 TGCGCCAGCAGCTTGTCGCGGGGGCAAGGAAACACCATATATTTT CASSLSRGQGNTIYF
TRBJ1-2 - TRBD1 TRBV5-1 TGCGCCAGCAGCTTGGCCGGGACAGAAGCCTATGGCTACACCTTC CASSLAGTEAYGYTF
TRBJ2-5 - - TRBV18 TGTGCCAGCTCATCCCTTACGTACCAAGAGACCCAGTACTTC CASSSLTYQETQYF
TRBJ2-1 - - TRBV27 TGTGCCAGCAGTATAGGGACCCACAATGAGCAGTTCTTC CASSIGTHNEQFF
TRBJ2-1 once TRBD2 TRBV18 TGTGCCAGCTCACCCCCGGGACTAGCTCTGGATGAGCAGTTCTTC CASSPPGLALDEQFF
TRBJ1-2 once - TRBV5-4 TGTGCCAGCAGCCTGGACGGGACTAACTATGGCTACACCTTC CASSLDGTNYGYTF
TRBJ1-3 - - TRBV7-9 TGTGCCAGCAGCTTGAGTCCGGGAGATCAAGAATTT CASSLSPGDQEF
TRBJ2-3 - - TRBV29-1 TGCAGCGTTGAAACCATTGTAGCGCCTCGGCAGTATTTT CSVETIVAPRQYF
TRBJ2-1 - TRBD2 TRBV7-9 TGTGCCAGCACCAAGCTAGCGGGAGGCAATGAGCAGTTCTTC CASTKLAGGNEQFF
TRBJ1-2 - TRBD1 TRBV5-4 TGTGCCAGCAGCTTGGGGCAGGGGGTTAACTATGGCTACACCTTC CASSLGQGVNYGYTF
TRBJ1-1 - TRBD1 TRBV27 TGTGCCAGCAGTAGGAACAGGGGAAGGGGTACTGAAGCTTTCTTT CASSRNRGRGTEAFF
TRBJ2-2 few - TRBV11-3 TGTGCCAGCAGCTTAATGGGAACCGGGGAGCTGTTTTTT CASSLMGTGELFF
TRBJ2-1 - TRBD2 TRBV14 TGTGCCAGCAGCCTACTAGCGGGAGGGCCGGGTGAGCAGTTCTTC CASSLLAGGPGEQFF
TRBJ1-6 - - TRBV5-5 TGTGCCAGCAGCACCGGACGGCCCGAAGGTTCACCCCTCCACTTT CASSTGRPEGSPLHF
TRBJ2-1 - - TRBV7-8 TGTGCCAGCAGCAAGACGCTCGGTATGCCCTCGGGTCTTCCACTCCATGAGCAGTTCTTC CASSKTLGMPSGLPLHEQFF
TRBJ1-1 - - TRBV12-3/TRBV12-4 TGTGCCAGCAACGCGGGGGGGGACACTGAAGCTTTCTTT CASNAGGDTEAFF
TRBJ2-2 - TRBD2 TRBV7-8 TGTGCCAGCAGCTATACCGGACTAGCGGGAGGTCCCGGGGAGCTGTTTTTT CASSYTGLAGGPGELFF
TRBJ2-1 - TRBD2 TRBV7-2 TGCGCCAGCAGCTTAGCTCTTAGCGGGAGTGGTGAGCAGTTCTTC CASSLALSGSGEQFF
TRBJ2-2 - - TRBV24-1 TGTGCCACCAGTGATTTGGTAGGGGCGAACACCGGGGAGCTGTTTTTT CATSDLVGANTGELFF
TRBJ2-5 - - TRBV5-1 TGCGCCAGCAGCTTGGGGGAGTGGGGACGCCAAGAGACCCAGTACTTC CASSLGEWGRQETQYF
TRBJ2-1 - - TRBV18 TGTGCCAGCTCACCAGCCTATGAGCAGTTCTTC CASSPAYEQFF
TRBJ2-7 - TRBD2 TRBV28 TGTGCCAGCAGCTTACCCGGGACTAGCATTTACGAGCAGTACTTC CASSLPGTSIYEQYF
TRBJ1-2 - TRBD1 TRBV6-1 TGTGCCAGCAGTGAACCCCGACAGGGGAACTATGGCTACACCTTC CASSEPRQGNYGYTF
TRBJ2-2 - - TRBV5-4 TGTGCCAGCAGCTTGGACCTCGACACCGGGGAGCTGTTTTTT CASSLDLDTGELFF
TRBJ1-2 few - TRBV27 TGTGCCAGCAGTTCGTCGACAGGAGCACGGAACTATGGCTACACCTTC CASSSSTGARNYGYTF
TRBJ2-2 - - TRBV27 TGTGCCAGCAGTTTAGGGTGGAGCACCGGGGAGCTGTTTTTT CASSLGWSTGELFF
TRBJ1-1 - TRBD1 TRBV11-2 TGTGCCAGCAGCTTGAGCAGGGGGCGCGGGAACACTGAAGCTTTCTTT CASSLSRGRGNTEAFF
TRBJ2-1 few TRBD2 TRBV29-1 TGCAGCGTCCGCGGGGGGGACCTTAACAATGAGCAGTTCTTC CSVRGGDLNNEQFF
TRBJ2-1 - - TRBV19 TGTGCCAGTAGTACTATAGAGGGGGAGCAGTTCTTC CASSTIEGEQFF
TRBJ2-3 once TRBD2 TRBV5-1 TGCGCCAGCAGCCCAAATGCCGTGGGACTAGATAGCACAGATACGCAGTATTTT CASSPNAVGLDSTDTQYF
TRBJ1-1 - - TRBV18 TGTGCCAGCTCACCAGGGGAATACACTGAAGCTTTCTTT CASSPGEYTEAFF
TRBJ2-1 - TRBD2 TRBV5-1 TGCGCCAGCAGCTTGGGCGGGAGGTCCCTATACAATGAGCAGTTCTTC CASSLGGRSLYNEQFF
TRBJ2-3 few - TRBV27 TGTGCCAGCAACCTACGGGGTAGGGGGTCCGATACGCAGTATTTT CASNLRGRGSDTQYF
TRBJ2-2 - - TRBV18 TGTGCCAGCTCACCAGTCGAGAACACCGGGGAGCTGTTTTTT CASSPVENTGELFF
TRBJ1-1 - - TRBV27 TGTGCCAGCAGTTTATCGATTTCCTCAGGACGGGGAAGTACTGAAGCTTTCTTT CASSLSISSGRGSTEAFF
TRBJ1-1 few TRBD1 TRBV7-2 TGTGCCAGCAGCTTAGAGGGGGACAGGGCAAAAATAGGAGCTTTCTTT CASSLEGDRAKIGAFF
TRBJ2-7 - - TRBV2 TGTGCCAGCAGTCCCCGACTATCCTACGAGCAGTACTTC CASSPRLSYEQYF
TRBJ1-1 - - TRBV18 TGTGCCAGCTCACCACAGGGCCCCACCGAAATGAACACTGAAGCTTTCTTT CASSPQGPTEMNTEAFF
TRBJ1-2 once - TRBV5-1 TGCGCCAGCAGCTTGGACAGAAATGGTAATGGCTACACCTTC CASSLDRNGNGYTF
TRBJ2-2 - - TRBV28 TGTGCCAGCAGCATGGAGGGCAGGGTAAAAACCGGGGAGCTGTTTTTT CASSMEGRVKTGELFF
TRBJ2-1 - - TRBV12-5 TGTGCTAGTGCCTTGGGGGGAACTAGCACGGGCTACAATGAGCAGTTCTTC CASALGGTSTGYNEQFF
TRBJ2-1 - TRBD2 TRBV3-1/TRBV3-2 TGTGCCAGCAGCCATGGGGTGTCGGCGGGAGACAATGAGCAGTTCTTC CASSHGVSAGDNEQFF